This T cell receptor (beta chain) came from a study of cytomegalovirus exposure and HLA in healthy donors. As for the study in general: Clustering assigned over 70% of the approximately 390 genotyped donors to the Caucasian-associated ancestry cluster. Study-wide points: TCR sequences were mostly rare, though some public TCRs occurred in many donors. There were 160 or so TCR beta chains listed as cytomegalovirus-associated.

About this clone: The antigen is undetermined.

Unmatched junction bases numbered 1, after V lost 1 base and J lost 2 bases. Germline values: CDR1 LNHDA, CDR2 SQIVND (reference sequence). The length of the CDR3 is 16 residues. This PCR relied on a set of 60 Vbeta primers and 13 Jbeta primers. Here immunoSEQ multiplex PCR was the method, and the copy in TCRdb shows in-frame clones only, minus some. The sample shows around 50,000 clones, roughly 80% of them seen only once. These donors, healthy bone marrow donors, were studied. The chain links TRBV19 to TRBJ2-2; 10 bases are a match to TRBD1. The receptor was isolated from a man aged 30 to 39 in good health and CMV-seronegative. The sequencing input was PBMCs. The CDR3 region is CASSIGTGGNTGELFF. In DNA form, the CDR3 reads TGTGCCAGTAGTATAGGGACAGGGGGAAACACCGGGGAGCTGTTTTTT.